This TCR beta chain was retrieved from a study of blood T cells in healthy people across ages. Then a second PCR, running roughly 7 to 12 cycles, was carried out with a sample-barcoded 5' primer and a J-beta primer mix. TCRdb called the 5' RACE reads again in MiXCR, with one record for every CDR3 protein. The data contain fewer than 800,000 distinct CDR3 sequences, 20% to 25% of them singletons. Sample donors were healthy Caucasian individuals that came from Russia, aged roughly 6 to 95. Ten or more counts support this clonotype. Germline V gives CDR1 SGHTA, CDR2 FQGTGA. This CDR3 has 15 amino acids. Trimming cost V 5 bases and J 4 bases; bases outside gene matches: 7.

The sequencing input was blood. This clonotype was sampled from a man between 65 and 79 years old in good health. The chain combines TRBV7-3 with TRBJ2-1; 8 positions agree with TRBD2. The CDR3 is CASSVSGNGYNEQFF. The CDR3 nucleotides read TGTGCCAGCAGCGTTAGCGGGAATGGTTACAATGAGCAGTTCTTC.